The rows below give T cell receptor beta chains drawn from one sample of a study of blood T cells in healthy people across ages. TCRdb analysed the 5' RACE reads with MiXCR anew, one entry per CDR3 protein. Of about 840,000 distinct CDR3 sequences listed, about 29% were seen once; the top ten hold about 10%. These data also featured in a second study, about T cells of mothers and their children.

What was sequenced was blood. These receptors all stem from a woman aged 40 to 50 in good health. The CDR3 runs from the conserved cysteine through the conserved F or W. The D gene is left open where the match is weak. Expanded clones get a size class; other rows say once, few or many, or leave the size out.

v_gene: TRBV6-2/TRBV6-3; d_gene: .; j_gene: TRBJ2-3; abundance: once; CDR3aa: CASRRGLRTDTQYF; CDR3nt: TGTGCCAGCAGACGCGGACTACGCACAGATACGCAGTATTTT
v_gene: TRBV2; d_gene: .; j_gene: TRBJ1-4; abundance: .; CDR3aa: CASSGKEGGGEKLFF; CDR3nt: TGTGCCAGCAGTGGTAAGGAAGGGGGTGGTGAAAAACTGTTTTTT
v_gene: TRBV12-3/TRBV12-4; d_gene: TRBD2; j_gene: TRBJ2-1; abundance: .; CDR3aa: CASSPAGGPFEQFF; CDR3nt: TGTGCCAGCAGTCCGGCGGGGGGGCCGTTTGAGCAGTTCTTC
v_gene: TRBV7-9; d_gene: TRBD1; j_gene: TRBJ1-6; abundance: .; CDR3aa: CASSFGSGQGASPLHF; CDR3nt: TGTGCCAGCAGCTTTGGTTCGGGACAGGGGGCTTCACCCCTCCACTTT
v_gene: TRBV4-1; d_gene: .; j_gene: TRBJ1-1; abundance: .; CDR3aa: CASSQGSMNTEAFF; CDR3nt: TGCGCCAGCAGCCAGGGGTCTATGAACACTGAAGCTTTCTTT
v_gene: TRBV28; d_gene: .; j_gene: TRBJ2-3; abundance: few; CDR3aa: CASSTPTDTQYF; CDR3nt: TGTGCCAGCAGTACCCCAACAGATACGCAGTATTTT
v_gene: TRBV18; d_gene: .; j_gene: TRBJ2-7; abundance: many; CDR3aa: CASSRGASSYEQYF; CDR3nt: TGTGCCAGCTCTAGGGGGGCTAGCTCCTACGAGCAGTACTTC
v_gene: TRBV14; d_gene: .; j_gene: TRBJ2-7; abundance: .; CDR3aa: CASSQEGPGLGEQYF; CDR3nt: TGTGCCAGCAGCCAAGAAGGGCCGGGTTTAGGCGAGCAGTACTTC
v_gene: TRBV29-1; d_gene: .; j_gene: TRBJ2-7; abundance: many; CDR3aa: CSVDSGPYEQYF; CDR3nt: TGCAGCGTGGACAGTGGCCCATACGAGCAGTACTTC
v_gene: TRBV6-1; d_gene: .; j_gene: TRBJ2-6; abundance: .; CDR3aa: CASSQVGPPSGANVLTF; CDR3nt: TGTGCCAGCAGCCAAGTGGGACCCCCCTCTGGGGCCAACGTCCTGACTTTC
v_gene: TRBV12-3/TRBV12-4; d_gene: TRBD1; j_gene: TRBJ1-2; abundance: .; CDR3aa: CASSIDRGSGGYTF; CDR3nt: TGTGCCAGCAGTATCGACAGGGGATCAGGCGGCTACACCTTC
v_gene: TRBV6-2/TRBV6-3; d_gene: .; j_gene: TRBJ1-2; abundance: .; CDR3aa: CASSPEGYYGYTF; CDR3nt: TGTGCCAGCAGTCCAGAGGGTTACTATGGCTACACCTTC
v_gene: TRBV20-1; d_gene: .; j_gene: TRBJ1-2; abundance: many; CDR3aa: CSLPRGGGNYGYTF; CDR3nt: TGCAGTTTACCTCGTGGCGGGGGTAACTATGGCTACACCTTC
v_gene: TRBV6-6; d_gene: TRBD1; j_gene: TRBJ1-2; abundance: many; CDR3aa: CASSPTGQAYGYTF; CDR3nt: TGTGCCAGCAGCCCCACGGGACAGGCCTATGGCTACACCTTC
v_gene: TRBV20-1; d_gene: TRBD1; j_gene: TRBJ1-2; abundance: many; CDR3aa: CSATTGTGGGGYTF; CDR3nt: TGCAGTGCTACAACCGGGACAGGGGGTGGTGGCTACACCTTC
v_gene: TRBV2; d_gene: .; j_gene: TRBJ1-2; abundance: .; CDR3aa: CASRVDRTHGYTF; CDR3nt: TGTGCCAGCAGGGTAGACAGAACCCATGGCTACACCTTC
v_gene: TRBV5-1; d_gene: .; j_gene: TRBJ1-1; abundance: .; CDR3aa: CASSLGSRQNTEAFF; CDR3nt: TGCGCCAGCAGCTTGGGGAGTCGACAGAACACTGAAGCTTTCTTT
v_gene: TRBV3-1; d_gene: .; j_gene: TRBJ2-3; abundance: many; CDR3aa: CASSQGGDTQYF; CDR3nt: TGTGCCAGCTCTCAGGGTGGGGATACGCAGTATTTT
v_gene: TRBV4-2; d_gene: TRBD2; j_gene: TRBJ2-3; abundance: few; CDR3aa: CASSPGSGATTDTQYF; CDR3nt: TGTGCCAGCAGCCCTGGGAGCGGGGCCACCACAGATACGCAGTATTTT
v_gene: TRBV27; d_gene: .; j_gene: TRBJ2-1; abundance: .; CDR3aa: CASSYGNPLEQFF; CDR3nt: TGTGCCAGCAGTTATGGGAACCCCCTGGAGCAGTTCTTC
v_gene: TRBV4-3; d_gene: .; j_gene: TRBJ1-2; abundance: .; CDR3aa: CASSQDRGGLSLQGYTF; CDR3nt: TGCGCCAGCAGCCAAGATAGAGGGGGTCTCTCGTTGCAAGGCTACACCTTC
v_gene: TRBV5-1; d_gene: TRBD1; j_gene: TRBJ2-7; abundance: .; CDR3aa: CASSYRDRDAYEQYF; CDR3nt: TGCGCCAGCAGCTACCGGGACAGGGACGCCTACGAGCAGTACTTC
v_gene: TRBV12-3/TRBV12-4; d_gene: TRBD1; j_gene: TRBJ1-5; abundance: many; CDR3aa: CASRSTGAGQPQHF; CDR3nt: TGTGCCAGCAGATCAACAGGGGCCGGTCAGCCCCAGCATTTT
v_gene: TRBV6-5; d_gene: TRBD1; j_gene: TRBJ1-2; abundance: .; CDR3aa: CASSKTGGGYGYTF; CDR3nt: TGTGCCAGCAGTAAGACAGGGGGTGGCTATGGCTACACCTTC
v_gene: TRBV9; d_gene: .; j_gene: TRBJ1-4; abundance: many; CDR3aa: CASSLTPTGTNEKLFF; CDR3nt: TGTGCCAGCAGCCTTACCCCCACAGGGACTAATGAAAAACTGTTTTTT
v_gene: TRBV7-2; d_gene: .; j_gene: TRBJ1-1; abundance: few; CDR3aa: CASSHEVGEAFF; CDR3nt: TGTGCCAGCAGTCACGAGGTGGGTGAAGCTTTCTTT
v_gene: TRBV12-3/TRBV12-4; d_gene: .; j_gene: TRBJ1-5; abundance: .; CDR3aa: CASSLGTTSNQPQHF; CDR3nt: TGTGCCAGCAGCCTTGGCACAACAAGCAATCAGCCCCAGCATTTT
v_gene: TRBV20-1; d_gene: .; j_gene: TRBJ2-5; abundance: many; CDR3aa: CSASMETQYF; CDR3nt: TGCAGTGCTAGTATGGAGACCCAGTACTTC
v_gene: TRBV11-1; d_gene: TRBD1; j_gene: TRBJ2-1; abundance: .; CDR3aa: CASSTFLIRDRVSANTDNEQFF; CDR3nt: TGTGCCAGCAGCACATTTCTCATCCGGGACAGGGTAAGCGCAAACACAGACAATGAGCAGTTCTTC
v_gene: TRBV6-1; d_gene: TRBD1; j_gene: TRBJ2-5; abundance: many; CDR3aa: CASRRDSRVETQYF; CDR3nt: TGTGCCAGCAGGAGGGACAGCAGGGTGGAGACCCAGTACTTC
v_gene: TRBV5-1; d_gene: TRBD2; j_gene: TRBJ2-1; abundance: once; CDR3aa: CASSLVTSGEGNEQFF; CDR3nt: TGCGCCAGCAGCTTGGTGACTAGCGGGGAGGGCAATGAGCAGTTCTTC
v_gene: TRBV12-5; d_gene: .; j_gene: TRBJ2-1; abundance: .; CDR3aa: CASGRGFGDEQFF; CDR3nt: TGTGCTAGTGGAAGGGGTTTTGGGGATGAGCAGTTCTTC
v_gene: TRBV15; d_gene: TRBD2; j_gene: TRBJ2-1; abundance: once; CDR3aa: CATSTLRGSSYNEHFF; CDR3nt: TGTGCCACCAGTACCCTGCGGGGGAGCTCCTACAATGAGCACTTCTTC
v_gene: TRBV20-1; d_gene: TRBD1; j_gene: TRBJ2-7; abundance: .; CDR3aa: CSASAGQGSLSEQYF; CDR3nt: TGCAGTGCTAGCGCTGGACAGGGAAGCCTATCCGAGCAGTACTTC
v_gene: TRBV7-2; d_gene: .; j_gene: TRBJ1-1; abundance: .; CDR3aa: CASSLEIGRSAEAFF; CDR3nt: TGTGCCAGCAGCTTAGAAATTGGACGCAGCGCTGAAGCTTTCTTT
v_gene: TRBV7-9; d_gene: TRBD2; j_gene: TRBJ2-1; abundance: few; CDR3aa: CASSVPFDSLSGRWDEQFF; CDR3nt: TGTGCCAGCAGCGTACCCTTCGACTCTCTCTCCGGGAGGTGGGATGAGCAGTTCTTC
v_gene: TRBV5-1; d_gene: TRBD1; j_gene: TRBJ2-7; abundance: once; CDR3aa: CASSPRTGSSYCEQYF; CDR3nt: TGCGCCAGCAGCCCCCGGACAGGGTCCAGCTACTGCGAGCAGTACTTC
v_gene: TRBV20-1; d_gene: TRBD2; j_gene: TRBJ2-4; abundance: .; CDR3aa: CSARDPGGGALWEQYF; CDR3nt: TGCAGTGCTAGAGATCCCGGCGGGGGGGCCCTGTGGGAGCAGTACTTC
v_gene: TRBV2; d_gene: .; j_gene: TRBJ1-2; abundance: .; CDR3aa: CASRARQINYGYTF; CDR3nt: TGTGCCAGCAGGGCTCGACAGATTAACTATGGCTACACCTTC
v_gene: TRBV5-6; d_gene: TRBD1; j_gene: TRBJ1-1; abundance: .; CDR3aa: CASSYGQANTEAFF; CDR3nt: TGTGCCAGCAGCTATGGACAGGCCAACACTGAAGCTTTCTTT
v_gene: TRBV29-1; d_gene: TRBD2; j_gene: TRBJ2-7; abundance: .; CDR3aa: CSVEVAGGPSLFSEQYF; CDR3nt: TGCAGCGTTGAAGTAGCGGGAGGGCCCTCCCTATTCTCCGAGCAGTACTTC
v_gene: TRBV6-2/TRBV6-3; d_gene: TRBD1; j_gene: TRBJ2-7; abundance: few; CDR3aa: CASRAGQGRPYEQYF; CDR3nt: TGTGCCAGCAGGGCCGGACAGGGGAGGCCCTACGAGCAGTACTTC
v_gene: TRBV7-9; d_gene: .; j_gene: TRBJ1-2; abundance: .; CDR3aa: CASSRQGGDGYTF; CDR3nt: TGTGCCAGCAGCCGGCAGGGTGGGGATGGCTACACCTTC